This TCR beta chain emerged from a study of Ad26.COV2.S vaccination and SARS-CoV-2 variants. Study as a whole: Donor joined the COV1001 Ad26.COV2.S trial arm. Administration of Ad26.COV2.S was intramuscular, either once or twice 56 days apart. Study-level findings and limits: Vaccinated and placebo-treated recipients had similar non-spike TCR breadth.

TCRdb keeps only in-frame clones here, not all; method: immunoSEQ multiplex PCR. The table lists about 330,000 clones, 75% to 90% of them singletons. The germline gives CDR1 KGHSH, CDR2 LQKENI. V lost 6 bases, J lost 1 base, and 6 bases lay in between. The CDR3 contains 12 residues. Regarding treatment: around 19 received Ad26.COV2.S at low or high dose, single or two shots; roughly five received placebo; per-sample allocation not given. On day 63 after the first injection, vaccine and placebo recipients gave samples. Immunization relied on an Ad26 vector, which expressed Wuhan-strain SARS-CoV-2 spike. Comments on this clone: As yet, its antigen is unknown.

The sequence came from a person between 18 and 65 years old who received the Ad26.COV2.S COVID-19 vaccine or a placebo. Sequenced here: peripheral blood, sampled in a trial of Ad26.COV2.S vaccine versus placebo. The gene calls are TRBV18 and TRBJ1-1; D is unclear. DNA of the CDR3: TGTGCCAGCTCGTTCAGGAACACTGAAGCTTTCTTT. Protein product: CASSFRNTEAFF.